These 24 T cell receptor beta chains were sequenced from one sample in a study of blood T cells in healthy people across ages. With a J-beta primer mix and a sample-barcoded 5' primer, a second PCR ran about 7 to 12 cycles. One entry per CDR3 protein results from TCRdb running MiXCR on the 5' RACE reads. The repertoire holds over a million distinct CDR3 sequences, approximately 43% seen once, with over 3.5% in the top ten. What was sequenced was blood. These receptors were collected from a young woman in good health.

This clonotype has just a few counts. The chain is built from TRBV7-8 and TRBJ2-7; 8 nucleotides agree with TRBD1. Germline CDR1 reads SGHVS; CDR2 reads FQNEAQ. The V gene end was trimmed by 2 bases and the J gene end by 7 bases; junction bases not matched to a gene: 10. This CDR3 region has 15 residues. In nucleotides, the CDR3 is TGTGCCAGCAGCTTATCCGTCCAGGGGGCTGGGGAGCAGTACTTC. Residues: CASSLSVQGAGEQYF.

This chain connects TRBV7-2 to TRBJ2-3; a weak D match, TRBD1 (5 bases). V was pared by 1 base and J by 0 bases, with 11 bases between. This CDR3 spans 16 amino acids. Germline CDR1 reads SGHTA; CDR2 reads FQGNSA. The CDR3 coding sequence is TGTGCCAGCAGCTTAGAGGTCAGGGCTAGCACAGATACGCAGTATTTT. This gives the protein CASSLEVRASTDTQYF. Complete variable domain (other parts from reference TRBV7-2 and TRBJ2-3): GAGVSQSPSNKVTEKGKDVELRCDPISGHTALYWYRQSLGQGLEFLIYFQGNSAPDKSGLPSDRFSAERTGGSVSTLTIQRTQQEDSAVYLCASSLEVRASTDTQYFGPGTRLTVL.

This clonotype was found a few times. V usage is TRBV5-1 and J usage is TRBJ2-7; D might be TRBD2 (7 bases). Trimming pared 0 bases from V and 7 bases from J, leaving 20 bases between. This CDR3 region has 16 residues. Germline V lookup: CDR1 SGHRS, CDR2 YFSETQ. CDR3 nucleotide sequence: TGCGCCAGCAGCTTGGGGTACAGGGCTAGCGGCAATGAGCAGTACTTC. Residues: CASSLGYRASGNEQYF.

The count of this clonotype is one. The chain carries TRBV11-2 and TRBJ2-4, with 9 bases that match TRBD2. The CDR3 spans 16 residues. Germline trimming cut 3 bases from V and 13 bases from J; bases unmatched to any gene: 16. Germline assignment: CDR1 SGHAT and CDR2 FQNNGV. The CDR3 region has the DNA TGTGCCAGCAGCTTTTCCGGGACTAGCAGTTACAATGAGCAGTACTTC. Translating it yields CASSFSGTSSYNEQYF.

This clonotype was observed a handful of times. The rearrangement uses TRBV28 and TRBJ2-1; the D gene could be TRBD1 or TRBD2 (6 bases each). Germline loops: CDR1 MDHEN, CDR2 SYDVKM. The CDR3 has 15 residues. V was clipped by 7 bases and J by 8 bases, with 21 bases between them. The CDR3: CASNPRDILAHEQFF. The CDR3 coding sequence is TGTGCCAGCAACCCCCGGGACATACTAGCCCATGAGCAGTTCTTC.

V usage is TRBV12-3 or TRBV12-4 and J usage is TRBJ2-7; D assignment may be TRBD1 or TRBD2 (5 bases each). The CDR3 runs to 13 residues. The V and J ends lost 5 bases and 4 bases respectively, with 12 bases between them. CDR3 bases: TGTGCCAGCAGTAGGTGGGACGCATACGAGCAGTACTTC. Amino acid sequence: CASSRWDAYEQYF.

This clonotype has a count of ten or more. This rearrangement joins TRBV7-3 to TRBJ2-1; 8 bases line up with TRBD2. J was trimmed by 4 bases and V by 3 bases; bases with no gene match: 5. In germline, CDR1 is SGHTA, CDR2 FQGTGA. The CDR3 is 15 amino acids. The CDR3 spells CASSLELAEYNEQFF. The CDR3 DNA reads TGTGCCAGCAGCTTGGAACTAGCGGAGTACAATGAGCAGTTCTTC. Full variable domain (outside the CDR3, taken from reference TRBV7-3 and TRBJ2-1): GAGVSQTPSNKVTEKGKYVELRCDPISGHTALYWYRQSLGQGPEFLIYFQGTGAADDSGLPNDRFFAVRPEGSVSTLKIQRTERGDSAVYLCASSLELAEYNEQFFGPGTRLTVL.

The chain links TRBV4-3 to TRBJ2-5; D gene unclear. V lost 2 bases and J 4 bases, leaving 8 bases between the germline ends. Germline CDR1 LGHNA, CDR2 YSLEER. The CDR3 totals 13 residues. The CDR3 DNA is TGCGCCAGCAGCCAAAGAATGTCAGAGACCCAGTACTTC. This translates into CASSQRMSETQYF.

V is TRBV25-1 and J is TRBJ1-2; D gene uncertain. Germline V CDR1 and CDR2: MGHDK, SYGVNS. The V gene lost 5 bases and the J gene lost 8 bases, with 12 bases spanning the gap. The CDR3 covers 12 residues. CDR3 nucleotide sequence: TGTGCCAGCAGTACCGGGGAGGTCGGCTACACCTTC. Residues: CASSTGEVGYTF.

The chain employs TRBV28 and TRBJ2-5, with TRBD2 matching over 8 bases. The CDR3 sequence is 13 residues long. V gave up 10 bases and J gave up 5 bases; unmatched junction bases: 9. Germline values: CDR1 MDHEN, CDR2 SYDVKM. The CDR3: CAINGAGVETQYF. CDR3 DNA: TGTGCCATCAACGGAGCGGGAGTGGAGACCCAGTACTTC.

This chain joins TRBV7-2 and TRBJ2-4; no clear D gene. The CDR3 has 15 residues. CDR1 is SGHTA, CDR2 FQGNSA, per germline. V lost 0 bases, J lost 2 bases, and 8 bases lay in between. Here the CDR3 reads CASSLAALTKNIQYF. CDR3 DNA: TGTGCCAGCAGCTTAGCGGCTCTGACCAAAAACATTCAGTACTTC.

This clonotype turned up a few times. The V call is TRBV27, the J call TRBJ1-2, with TRBD1 matching 7 bases. The CDR3 is 15 amino acids. CDR1 is MNHEY, CDR2 SMNVEV, per germline (reference sequence). V dropped 5 bases and J dropped 8; count of bases not matched to a gene: 14. In DNA, the CDR3 is TGTGCCAGCAGTGCGAGACAGGGCCGGACGGGGGGCTACACCTTC. It codes for CASSARQGRTGGYTF.

Note on this clonotype: A junction boundary mismatches the germline segment, possibly from a read error. The V call is TRBV11-2, the J call TRBJ2-7; D gene uncertain. Germline V gene data show CDR1 as SGHAT and CDR2 as FQNNGV. CDR3 length: 14 amino acids. The CDR3: CASSVEVGSYEQYF. The CDR3 DNA follows: TGTGCCAGCAGCGTAGAGGTGGGCTCCTACGAGCAGTACTTC.

The CDR3 spells CASSSQLTYEQYF. In DNA form, the CDR3 reads TGTGCCAGCAGTTCCCAACTTACCTACGAGCAGTACTTC. This chain links TRBV6-2 or TRBV6-3 with TRBJ2-7, with D hard to call. Germline CDR1 MNHEY, CDR2 SVGEGT. V dropped 4 bases and J dropped 2 bases, with 9 bases sitting between them. This CDR3 region has 13 residues.

The chain combines TRBV3-1 with TRBJ2-1; 7 bases are a match to TRBD2. The CDR3 contains 13 residues. Germline lookup yields CDR1 LGHDT and CDR2 YNNKEL (reference sequence). J gave up 15 bases and V 3 bases, and 11 bases lay outside the gene matches. The CDR3 DNA is TGTGCCAGCAGCCAGGGGGGGACTCCCAAGGGGTTCTTC. It encodes CASSQGGTPKGFF.

A single count supports this clonotype. The V call is TRBV2, the J call TRBJ2-3, with D perhaps TRBD2 (5 bases). This CDR3 has 17 amino acids. The V end lost 0 bases, the J end lost 2 bases, and 15 bases lay between the germline ends. Germline V CDR1 and CDR2: SNHLY, FYNNEI. CDR3 nucleotides: TGTGCCAGCAGTGAAGCTCTAAGAGAGGGTGCCACAGATACGCAGTATTTT. Amino acids: CASSEALREGATDTQYF. Variable domain in full (rest from reference TRBV2 and TRBJ2-3): EPEVTQTPSHQVTQMGQEVILRCVPISNHLYFYWYRQILGQKVEFLVSFYNNEISEKSEIFDDQFSVERPDGSNFTLKIRSTKLEDSAMYFCASSEALREGATDTQYFGPGTRLTVL.

This clonotype was seen a few times. V and J are TRBV18 and TRBJ2-7; a weak D match, TRBD2 (5 bases). The V gene lost 6 bases and the J gene lost 3 bases, with 15 bases spanning the gap. CDR1 is KGHSH, CDR2 LQKENI, per germline. This CDR3 is built from 14 residues. The CDR3 sequence is CASSYMDRDYEQYF. CDR3 in DNA: TGTGCCAGCTCGTACATGGACCGGGACTACGAGCAGTACTTC. Based on the CDR3 plus reference TRBV18 and TRBJ2-7, the full variable domain is NAGVMQNPRHLVRRRGQEARLRCSPMKGHSHVYWYRQLPEEGLKFMVYLQKENIIDESGMPKERFSAEFPKEGPSILRIQQVVRGDSAAYFCASSYMDRDYEQYFGPGTRLTVT.

The genes are TRBV7-9 and TRBJ2-5, with 7 bases that match TRBD2. The CDR3 has 13 residues. V lost 5 bases to trimming and J lost 11 bases; unmatched junction nucleotides: 11. CDR1 and CDR2 (germline): SEHNR, FQNEAQ (reference sequence). The chain's CDR3 is CASSPPTSHEQYF. For the CDR3, the DNA is TGTGCCAGCAGCCCCCCGACTAGCCATGAGCAGTACTTC.

The CDR3 sequence is CASSPLPQSSSGNTIYF. The CDR3 nucleotides are TGTGCCAGCAGCCCCCTTCCACAGAGCAGCTCTGGAAACACCATATATTTT. The chain carries TRBV5-5 and TRBJ1-3, with D unclear. Trimming cost V 4 bases and J 0 bases, with 17 bases left between them. The CDR3 consists of 17 residues. The germline CDR1 and CDR2 sequences are SGHKS and YYEKEE (reference sequence).

Here the CDR3 DNA reads TGCGCCAGCAGCCAAGGACAGAGAATCTACAATGAGCAGTTCTTC. Its protein product is CASSQGQRIYNEQFF. This chain uses TRBV4-1 with TRBJ2-1, with a weak D call TRBD1 (5 bases). The germline V gene encodes CDR1 MGHRA and CDR2 YSYEKL. The germline V and J ends were trimmed by 1 base and 3 bases, with 10 bases remaining between them. The CDR3 runs 15 residues.

This clonotype has only a few counts. This chain uses TRBV6-5 with TRBJ1-2, with 7 bases lining up with TRBD1. Germline trimming cut 0 bases from V and 2 bases from J; bases unmatched to any gene: 12. The CDR3 consists of 18 residues. The V gene's germline CDR1 is MNHEY and CDR2 SVGAGI. DNA of the CDR3: TGTGCCAGCAGTTACTCTAGCTGGCTACAGGGGACCAACTATGGCTACACCTTC. The encoded protein is CASSYSSWLQGTNYGYTF.

The chain is built from TRBV29-1 and TRBJ1-2; the match to TRBD1 covers 7 bases. The V and J ends lost 0 bases and 4 bases, in that order; junction bases with no gene match: 2. The CDR3 runs 13 residues. Germline loops: CDR1 SQVTM, CDR2 ANQGSEA. CDR3 in DNA: TGCAGCGTTGAAGAGGGGACAGTCTATGGCTACACCTTC. This codes for CSVEEGTVYGYTF.

This clonotype was counted between two and nine times. V gene TRBV12-3 or TRBV12-4 combines with J gene TRBJ1-2; D is unresolved. This CDR3 has 12 residues. Trimming took off 8 bases at V and 7 bases at J, with 14 bases between the two ends. The CDR3 here is CASSSRVCGYTF. Here the CDR3 DNA reads TGTGCCAGCTCCTCCAGAGTCTGTGGCTACACCTTC.

The chain has TRBV3-1 and TRBJ2-3; the D call may be TRBD1 or TRBD2 (6 bases each). Trimming shortened V by 4 bases and J by 5 bases, and 19 bases separated the two germline ends. CDR3 length: 16 amino acids. Germline loops: CDR1 LGHDT, CDR2 YNNKEL (reference sequence). The CDR3 DNA reads TGTGCCAGCAGCCGATTGTTGGGGGGCGCGGTAGATACGCAGTATTTT. This sequence encodes CASSRLLGGAVDTQYF.